These 20 T cell receptor beta chains were sequenced from one sample in a study of cytomegalovirus exposure and HLA in healthy donors. The PCR was carried out with 60 Vbeta primers and 13 Jbeta primers. Sequencing used immunoSEQ multiplex PCR; TCRdb keeps in-frame clones, though not all of them. Found here are under 150,000 clones, around 72% of them singletons; the top ten hold around 1.5%. Sample: PBMCs. The receptors derive from a woman younger than 30 in good health and CMV-seronegative.

The V call is TRBV2, the J call TRBJ1-1; tentatively, D is TRBD1 (5 bases). The V end lost 4 bases, the J end lost 7 bases, and 13 bases lay between the germline ends. Germline V lookup: CDR1 SNHLY, CDR2 FYNNEI. This CDR3 comprises 13 residues. This CDR3 reads CASSVGGVLEAFF. The CDR3 DNA reads TGTGCCAGCAGTGTGGGAGGGGTTCTTGAAGCTTTCTTT.

This clone was picked up one time. The V and J genes are TRBV6-5 and TRBJ1-1, with unresolved D. The V end lost 2 bases, the J end lost 5 bases, and 12 bases lay between the germline ends. From germline, CDR1 is MNHEY and CDR2 SVGAGI. This CDR3 region has 14 residues. The CDR3 region is CASSYGGRRTEAFF. The CDR3 DNA sequence: TGTGCCAGCAGTTACGGAGGGCGACGGACTGAAGCTTTCTTT.

This clone was seen only a few times. The CDR3: CASSSLAGGMREQYF. Here the CDR3 DNA reads TGCGCCAGCAGCTCTCTAGCGGGAGGGATGAGGGAGCAGTACTTC. The chain is built from TRBV5-1 and TRBJ2-7; TRBD2 matches at 12 bases. Trimming took 3 bases from V and 7 from J; bases not matched to a gene: 8. The CDR3 length is 15 residues. Germline CDR1 SGHRS, CDR2 YFSETQ.

This chain uses TRBV7-2 with TRBJ1-5; the D is unclear. The ends were cut back, 1 base at V and 2 bases at J, with 9 bases in the middle. This CDR3 spans 15 amino acids. The germline gives CDR1 SGHTA, CDR2 FQGNSA. Here the CDR3 reads CASSLDKVGNQPQHF. As DNA, the CDR3 is TGTGCCAGCAGCTTAGACAAAGTCGGCAATCAGCCCCAGCATTTT.

This clone was found a few times. The rearrangement joins TRBV6-5 to TRBJ1-4; a weak D match, TRBD1 (5 bases). The germline gives CDR1 MNHEY, CDR2 SVGAGI. V lost 7 bases, J lost 8 bases, and 20 bases lay in between. This CDR3 is 15 amino acids long. CDR3 in amino acids: CASKKQDTLGEKLFF. The CDR3 DNA sequence: TGTGCCAGCAAGAAACAGGACACCCTAGGGGAAAAACTGTTTTTT.

The chain carries TRBV7-4 and TRBJ1-5, with D unclear. Germline assignment: CDR1 SGHVT and CDR2 SQSDAQ. Trimming removed 8 bases from V and 6 bases from J, with 41 bases in between. The CDR3 is 22 amino acids. The CDR3 DNA follows: TGTGCCAGCCAGCGAAGTGGGTTCCCCGGGTTTTTGCCCTGGCCACCCGCTCAGCCCCAGCATTTT. Amino acids: CASQRSGFPGFLPWPPAQPQHF.

This clone was observed a single time. This chain links TRBV14 with TRBJ1-1, with D hard to call. V shed 0 bases and J shed 0 bases, with 5 bases lying between them. The CDR3 contains 14 residues. CDR1 is SGHDN, CDR2 FVKESK, per germline. The CDR3 spells CASSQDTVNTEAFF. The CDR3 DNA sequence: TGTGCCAGCAGCCAAGACACAGTGAACACTGAAGCTTTCTTT.

The chain joins TRBV9 to TRBJ2-5; D is ambiguous. The CDR3 totals 16 residues. Between the trimmed V and J ends, which lost 0 bases and 3 bases, there was a span of 15 bases. Germline loops: CDR1 SGDLS, CDR2 YYNGEE. The DNA of the CDR3 is TGTGCCAGCAGCGTAGGAGGAAATAATAGAAAAGAGACCCAGTACTTC. It yields the protein CASSVGGNNRKETQYF.

The V and J genes are TRBV9 and TRBJ2-1; TRBD2 matches at 7 bases. Germline loops: CDR1 SGDLS, CDR2 YYNGEE. There are 15 residues in the CDR3. The J segment lost 6 bases and the V segment lost 3 bases, leaving 9 bases of the junction unmatched. This CDR3 is CASSAFAGAGNEQFF. As DNA, the CDR3 is TGTGCCAGCAGCGCTTTCGCGGGAGCGGGCAATGAGCAGTTCTTC.

The sample holds a few counts of this clone. The chain carries TRBV15 and TRBJ2-3; D perhaps matches TRBD2 (6 bases). The V gene lost 2 bases and the J gene lost 5 bases, with 14 bases spanning the gap. The CDR3 is 15 amino acids. CDR1 LNHNV and CDR2 YYDKDF come from the germline V gene (reference sequence). The CDR3 loop is CATSRSRDFGDTQYF. DNA for the CDR3: TGTGCCACCAGCAGATCCAGGGACTTCGGAGATACGCAGTATTTT.

V is TRBV18 and J is TRBJ2-7, with 10 positions matching TRBD1. Germline V gives CDR1 KGHSH, CDR2 LQKENI. The V segment lost 11 bases and the J segment 2 bases; nucleotides outside the gene matches: 3. The CDR3 contains 12 residues. This chain's CDR3 is CAAGTGAYEQYF. Here the CDR3 DNA reads TGTGCCGCCGGGACAGGGGCCTACGAGCAGTACTTC.

The chain links TRBV6-6 to TRBJ2-5, with TRBD2 as a possible D gene (6 bases). The CDR3 totals 13 residues. The V gene lost 5 bases and the J gene lost 4 bases, with 11 bases spanning the gap. Germline V gives CDR1 MNHNY, CDR2 SVGAGI (reference sequence). This CDR3 is CASSPSEGETQYF. The CDR3 region has the DNA TGTGCCAGCAGTCCTAGCGAGGGAGAGACCCAGTACTTC.

The CDR3 sequence is CASSDRSEGGFGRGYTF. The CDR3 coding sequence is TGTGCCAGCAGTGATCGGTCCGAGGGTGGGTTCGGGCGTGGCTACACCTTC. The rearrangement links TRBV6-1 to TRBJ1-2; D gene uncertain. The V end was cut by 3 bases, the J end by 7 bases, with 24 bases between. This CDR3 spans 17 amino acids. From germline, CDR1 is MNHNS and CDR2 SASEGT.

This clone was observed once. The J gene is TRBJ2-1, the V gene TRBV30, with D possibly being TRBD2 (7 bases). V lost 1 base and J 8 bases, leaving 15 bases between the germline ends. CDR3 length: 14 amino acids. Germline V gene data show CDR1 as GTSNPN and CDR2 as SVGIG (reference sequence). CDR3: CAWSASGGGDEQFF. CDR3 nucleotide sequence: TGTGCCTGGAGTGCTAGCGGAGGGGGAGATGAGCAGTTCTTC.

The chain uses TRBV5-4 and TRBJ2-5; D gene uncertain. Looked up from germline, CDR1 is SGHNT and CDR2 is YYREEE (reference sequence). V shed 5 bases and J shed 5 bases, with 7 bases lying between them. The CDR3 consists of 11 residues. The CDR3, as DNA: TGTGCCAGCAGTATGAGGGAGACCCAGTACTTC. As protein: CASSMRETQYF. Complete variable domain (other parts from reference TRBV5-4 and TRBJ2-5): ETGVTQSPTHLIKTRGQQVTLRCSSQSGHNTVSWYQQALGQGPQFIFQYYREEENGRGNFPPRFSGLQFPNYSSELNVNALELDDSALYLCASSMRETQYFGPGTRLLVL.

This chain links TRBV4-1 with TRBJ1-3; D is possibly TRBD1 (5 bases). This CDR3 has 16 amino acids. Trimming removed 5 bases at V and 4 bases at J, with 18 bases between. The germline V gene has CDR1 MGHRA and CDR2 YSYEKL. The CDR3 DNA reads as TGCGCCAGCAGCACCATTAGTGGGGCCGCAGGAAACACCATATATTTT. It yields the protein CASSTISGAAGNTIYF.

The chain carries TRBV30 and TRBJ2-3; possible D gene TRBD2, 6 bases. This CDR3 is 13 amino acids long. CDR1 and CDR2 (germline): GTSNPN, SVGIG (reference sequence). Between the trimmed V and J ends, which lost 3 bases and 6 bases, there was a span of 13 bases. In DNA, the CDR3 is TGTGCCTGGAGCCCCGGGAGAGGTGATACGCAGTATTTT. Translated: CAWSPGRGDTQYF.

The chain is built from TRBV5-6 and TRBJ2-3; TRBD2 aligns across 7 bases. This CDR3 is built from 16 residues. Losses at the gene ends were 1 base for V and 3 bases for J; bases not matched to a gene: 8. Germline CDR1 reads SGHDT; CDR2 reads YYEEEE. The CDR3 reads CASSLLLWEGTDTQYF. Here the CDR3 DNA reads TGTGCCAGCAGCTTGCTGCTGTGGGAGGGAACAGATACGCAGTATTTT.

This clone was found a few times. Its ends do not fully match the called genes, so a read error is possible. The rearrangement links TRBV7-9 to TRBJ1-3; TRBD1 matches 7 bases. The CDR3 sequence is 13 residues long. Germline V CDR1 and CDR2: SEHNR, FQNEAQ (reference sequence). CDR3 sequence (DNA): TGTTCCAGCAGTTGGGGACAGGGAAACACCATATATTTT. Protein product: CSSSWGQGNTIYF.

The V call is TRBV10-3, the J call TRBJ1-4; a weak D match, TRBD1 (6 bases). CDR3 size: 14 residues. V lost 2 bases and J lost 2, with 6 bases in between. The germline V gene encodes CDR1 ENHRY and CDR2 SYGVKD. The CDR3 region is CAISETGTNEKLFF. CDR3 nucleotide sequence: TGTGCCATCAGTGAGACAGGGACTAATGAAAAACTGTTTTTT.